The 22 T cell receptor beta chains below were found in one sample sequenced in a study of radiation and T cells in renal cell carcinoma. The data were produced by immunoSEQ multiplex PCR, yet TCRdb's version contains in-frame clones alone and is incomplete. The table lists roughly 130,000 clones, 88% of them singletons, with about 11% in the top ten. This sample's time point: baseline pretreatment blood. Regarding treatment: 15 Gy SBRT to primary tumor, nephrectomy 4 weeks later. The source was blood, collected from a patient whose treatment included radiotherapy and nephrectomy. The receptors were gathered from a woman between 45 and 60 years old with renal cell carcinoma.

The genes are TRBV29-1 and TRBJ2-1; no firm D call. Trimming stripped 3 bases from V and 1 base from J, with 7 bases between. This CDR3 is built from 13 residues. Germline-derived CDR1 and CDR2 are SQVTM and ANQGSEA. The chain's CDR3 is CSVEVGSYNEQFF. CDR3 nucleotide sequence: TGCAGCGTTGAGGTGGGGTCCTACAATGAGCAGTTCTTC.

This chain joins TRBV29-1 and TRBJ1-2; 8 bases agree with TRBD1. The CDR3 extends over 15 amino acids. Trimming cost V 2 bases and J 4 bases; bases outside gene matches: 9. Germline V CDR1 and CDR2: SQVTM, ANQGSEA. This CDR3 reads CSVEPDRGVAYGYTF. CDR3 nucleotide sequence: TGCAGCGTTGAACCCGACAGGGGCGTGGCCTATGGCTACACCTTC.

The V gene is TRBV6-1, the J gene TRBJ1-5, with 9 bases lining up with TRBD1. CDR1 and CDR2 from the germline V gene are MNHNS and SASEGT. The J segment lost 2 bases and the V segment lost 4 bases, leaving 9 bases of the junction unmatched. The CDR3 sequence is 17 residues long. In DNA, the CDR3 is TGTGCCAGCAGTGCCTTACAGGGGGCGTCTGGCAATCAGCCCCAGCATTTT. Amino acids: CASSALQGASGNQPQHF.

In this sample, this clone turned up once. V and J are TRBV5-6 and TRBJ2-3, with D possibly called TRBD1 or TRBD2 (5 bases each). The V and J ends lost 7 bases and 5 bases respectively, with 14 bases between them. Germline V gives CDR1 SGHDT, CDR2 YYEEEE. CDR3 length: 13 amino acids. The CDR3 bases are TGTGCCAGCCAAGTCTGGGGGTTAGATACGCAGTATTTT. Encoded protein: CASQVWGLDTQYF. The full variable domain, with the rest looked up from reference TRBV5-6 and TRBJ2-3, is DAGVTQSPTHLIKTRGQQVTLRCSPKSGHDTVSWYQQALGQGPQFIFQYYEEEERQRGNFPDRFSGHQFPNYSSELNVNALLLGDSALYLCASQVWGLDTQYFGPGTRLTVL.

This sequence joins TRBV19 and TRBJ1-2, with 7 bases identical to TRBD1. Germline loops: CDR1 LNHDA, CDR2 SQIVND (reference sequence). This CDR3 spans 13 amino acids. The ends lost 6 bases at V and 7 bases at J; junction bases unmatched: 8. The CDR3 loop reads CASSLGGGVGYTF. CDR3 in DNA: TGTGCCAGTAGCCTCGGAGGGGGCGTTGGCTACACCTTC.

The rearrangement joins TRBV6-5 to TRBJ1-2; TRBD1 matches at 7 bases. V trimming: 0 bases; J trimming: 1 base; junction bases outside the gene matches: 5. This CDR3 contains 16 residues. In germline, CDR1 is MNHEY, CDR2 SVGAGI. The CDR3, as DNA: TGTGCCAGCAGTTACTCGAACAGGGGCTTTAACTATGGCTACACCTTC. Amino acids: CASSYSNRGFNYGYTF.

In DNA, the CDR3 is TGTGCCAGCAGCGTAGCGACCCGTTCGAGGACCGGGGAGCTGTTTTTT. Its translation: CASSVATRSRTGELFF. V gene TRBV9 combines with J gene TRBJ2-2; no definite D call. Trimming shortened V by 0 bases and J by 5 bases, and 14 bases separated the two germline ends. The germline V gene has CDR1 SGDLS and CDR2 YYNGEE. The CDR3 loop spans 16 amino acids.

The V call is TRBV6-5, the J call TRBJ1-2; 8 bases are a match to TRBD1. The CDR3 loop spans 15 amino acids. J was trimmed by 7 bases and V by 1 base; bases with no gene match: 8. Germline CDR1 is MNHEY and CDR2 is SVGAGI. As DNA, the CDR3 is TGTGCCAGCAGTTACTTAGTTCAGGGGGCGAGTGGCTACACCTTC. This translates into CASSYLVQGASGYTF.

The CDR3 loop is CASSPGLQRGQETQYF. For the CDR3, the DNA is TGCGCCAGCAGCCCCGGGCTCCAGAGGGGTCAAGAGACCCAGTACTTC. The rearrangement uses TRBV4-3 and TRBJ2-5; D may match TRBD1 or TRBD2 (5 bases each). Trimming removed 4 bases from V and 2 bases from J, with 17 bases in between. Germline loops: CDR1 LGHNA, CDR2 YSLEER. The CDR3 runs to 16 residues.

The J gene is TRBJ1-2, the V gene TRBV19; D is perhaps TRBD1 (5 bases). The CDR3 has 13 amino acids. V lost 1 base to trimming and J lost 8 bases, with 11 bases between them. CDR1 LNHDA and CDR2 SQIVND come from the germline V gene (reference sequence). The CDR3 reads CASSIVGKGGYTF. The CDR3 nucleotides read TGTGCCAGTAGTATAGTGGGGAAGGGGGGCTACACCTTC.

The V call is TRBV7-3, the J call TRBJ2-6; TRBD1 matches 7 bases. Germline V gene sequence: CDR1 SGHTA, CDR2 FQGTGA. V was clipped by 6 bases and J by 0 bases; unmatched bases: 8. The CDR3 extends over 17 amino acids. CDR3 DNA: TGTGCCAGCAGGAATACAGGGGCATCCTCTGGGGCCAACGTCCTGACTTTC. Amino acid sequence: CASRNTGASSGANVLTF.

This CDR3 is CASSLLYSISGNTIYF. The CDR3 region has the DNA TGTGCCAGCAGCTTATTGTACTCGATCTCTGGAAACACCATATATTTT. V gene TRBV7-2 combines with J gene TRBJ1-3; D gene unclear. Trimming stripped 2 bases from V and 0 bases from J, with 11 bases between. The CDR3 sequence is 16 residues long. Germline V gene data show CDR1 as SGHTA and CDR2 as FQGNSA.

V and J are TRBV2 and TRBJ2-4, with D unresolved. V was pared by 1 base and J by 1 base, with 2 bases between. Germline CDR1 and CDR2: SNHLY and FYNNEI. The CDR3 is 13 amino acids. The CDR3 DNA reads TGTGCCAGCAGTGAAGAGGCCAAAAACATTCAGTACTTC. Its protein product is CASSEEAKNIQYF.

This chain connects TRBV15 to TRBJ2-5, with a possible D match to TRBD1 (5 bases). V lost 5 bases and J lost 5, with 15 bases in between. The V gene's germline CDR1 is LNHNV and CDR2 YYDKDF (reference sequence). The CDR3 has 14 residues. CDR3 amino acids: CATSARGQEETQYF. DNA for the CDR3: TGTGCCACCAGCGCAAGGGGTCAAGAGGAGACCCAGTACTTC.

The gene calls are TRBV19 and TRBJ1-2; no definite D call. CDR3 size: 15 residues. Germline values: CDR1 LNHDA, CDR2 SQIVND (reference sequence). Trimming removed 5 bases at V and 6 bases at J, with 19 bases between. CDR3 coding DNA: TGTGCCAGTAGTGGTCCACCGGAGTGGAGCGATGGCTACACCTTC. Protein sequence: CASSGPPEWSDGYTF.

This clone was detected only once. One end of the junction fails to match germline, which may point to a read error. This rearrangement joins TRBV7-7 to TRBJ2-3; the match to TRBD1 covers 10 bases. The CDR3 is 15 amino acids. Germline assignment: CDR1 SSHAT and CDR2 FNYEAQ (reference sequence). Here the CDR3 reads CASSNTGQGSDTQYF. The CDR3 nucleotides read TGTGCTAGCAGCAATACGGGACAGGGGTCAGATACGCAGTATTTT.

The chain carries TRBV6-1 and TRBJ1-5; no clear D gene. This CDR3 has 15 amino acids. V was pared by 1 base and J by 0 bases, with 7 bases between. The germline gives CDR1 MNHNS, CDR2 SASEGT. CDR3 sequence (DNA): TGTGCCAGCAGTGAAGGGGCAGTTAGCAATCAGCCCCAGCATTTT. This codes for CASSEGAVSNQPQHF.

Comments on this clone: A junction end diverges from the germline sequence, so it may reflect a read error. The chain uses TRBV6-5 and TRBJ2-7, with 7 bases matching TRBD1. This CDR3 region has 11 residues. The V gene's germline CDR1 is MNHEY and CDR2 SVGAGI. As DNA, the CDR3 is TGTGCCAGCAGTAGCCGGGACAGAGTACACTTC. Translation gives CASSSRDRVHF.

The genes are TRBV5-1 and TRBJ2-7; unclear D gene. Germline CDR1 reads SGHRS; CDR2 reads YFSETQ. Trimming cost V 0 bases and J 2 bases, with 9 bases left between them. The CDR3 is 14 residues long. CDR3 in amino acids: CASSLEQAPYEQYF. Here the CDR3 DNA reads TGCGCCAGCAGCTTGGAGCAGGCGCCCTACGAGCAGTACTTC.

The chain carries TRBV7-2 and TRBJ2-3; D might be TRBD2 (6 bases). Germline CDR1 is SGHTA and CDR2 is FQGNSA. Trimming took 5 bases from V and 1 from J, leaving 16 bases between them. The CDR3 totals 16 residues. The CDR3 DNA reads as TGTGCCAGCAGCCGAAAATCGACTAGGGGCACAGATACGCAGTATTTT. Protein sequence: CASSRKSTRGTDTQYF.

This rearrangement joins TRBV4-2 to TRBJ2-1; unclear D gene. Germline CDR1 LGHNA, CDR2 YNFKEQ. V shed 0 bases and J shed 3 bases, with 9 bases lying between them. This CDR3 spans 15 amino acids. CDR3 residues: CASSQEGFGYNEQFF. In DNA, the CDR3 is TGTGCCAGCAGCCAAGAGGGGTTTGGCTACAATGAGCAGTTCTTC.

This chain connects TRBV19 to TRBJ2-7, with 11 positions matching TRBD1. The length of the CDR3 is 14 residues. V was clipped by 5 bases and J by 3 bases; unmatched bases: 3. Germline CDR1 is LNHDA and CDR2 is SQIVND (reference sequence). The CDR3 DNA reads TGTGCCAGTAGTGCCGGGACAGGGGGCTACGAGCAGTACTTC. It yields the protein CASSAGTGGYEQYF.